This T cell receptor (beta chain) was retrieved from a study of Graves' ophthalmopathy and Graves' hyperthyroidism. Study-level results: At 70.59% sensitivity and 72.22% specificity, the model predicted progression of the ophthalmopathy. Detected in blood as well were most expanded thyroid clonotypes with frequency above 0.001.

The study recruited hyperthyroidism patients aged 18 to 65 who were newly diagnosed, under 2 months' duration. Lactation, pregnancy, uncontrolled infections and other autoimmune diseases were all grounds for excluding patients. The table lists this clonotype with a few counts. Its target is not known. The germline gives CDR1 LNHDA, CDR2 SQIVND (reference sequence). The CDR3 has 14 residues. V lost 5 bases, J lost 6 bases, and 6 bases stayed unmatched. The authors amplified TCR beta CDR3 regions from RNA transcripts. First-round RT-PCR used HTBI primers; second-round multiplex PCR followed. TCRdb passed the multiplex PCR reads through MiXCR, listing each CDR3 protein once. This repertoire shows 500,000 to 700,000 distinct CDR3 sequences, 35% to 40% found once; its top ten account for about 4.2%.

The chain uses TRBV19 and TRBJ2-3; the match to TRBD2 covers 9 bases. This TCR derives from an adult man with Graves' hyperthyroidism. The specimen sequenced was peripheral blood or thyroid tissue (not recorded which). The CDR3 sequence is CASSVSGGGDTQYF. In nucleotides, the CDR3 is TGTGCCAGTAGTGTTAGCGGGGGAGGCGATACGCAGTATTTT.